What follows are 11 T cell receptor beta chains derived from one specimen sequenced in a study of post-analysis software for immune sequencing data. The antigens of these receptors remain unknown. Overall study results and limits: Five TRBV segments, including TRBV5-6, TRBV5-1 and TRBV20-1, were more frequent in patients than controls.

Presence of unique molecular identifiers characterized the TCR beta cDNA libraries. TCRdb independently ran MiXCR on the PCR reads; one entry per CDR3 protein. This sample has around 180,000 distinct CDR3 sequences, with 30% found just once. The specimen was blood. The receptors shown here come from a girl aged 10 to 17 with multiple sclerosis.

This clonotype was observed many times. V usage is TRBV10-3 and J usage is TRBJ1-5, with a weak D call TRBD1 (5 bases). The germline V gene encodes CDR1 ENHRY and CDR2 SYGVKD. V lost 0 bases, J lost 6 bases, and 12 bases lay in between. The CDR3 is 15 amino acids. The CDR3 reads CAISESGESTQPQHF. In nucleotides, the CDR3 is TGTGCCATCAGTGAGTCGGGGGAATCCACTCAGCCCCAGCATTTT.

This clonotype was counted ten times or more. This rearrangement joins TRBV10-3 to TRBJ2-1; perhaps TRBD1 as D (6 bases). This CDR3 has 16 residues. Trimming stripped 3 bases from V and 4 bases from J, with 16 bases between. Germline CDR1 reads ENHRY; CDR2 reads SYGVKD. CDR3 residues: CAISDHGQISYNEQFF. CDR3 nucleotides: TGTGCCATCAGTGACCACGGACAGATCTCTTACAATGAGCAGTTCTTC.

Details on this clonotype: This may be a read error, as it is one base from a much larger clone. This rearrangement joins TRBV28 to TRBJ2-1; D possibly matches TRBD1 or TRBD2 (8 bases each). CDR3 length: 19 amino acids. Germline CDR1 MDHEN, CDR2 SYDVKM. V lost 2 bases to trimming and J lost 10 bases, with 30 bases between them. CDR3 sequence reads: CASSLRTGQGLVPDHEQFF. The CDR3, as DNA: TGTGCCAGCAGTTTACGAACAGGACAGGGACTAGTCCCGGACCACGAGCAGTTCTTC.

This clonotype was seen a handful of times. The V and J genes are TRBV24-1 and TRBJ2-5; D gene uncertain. Germline CDR1 and CDR2: KGHDR and SFDVKD. V was trimmed by 1 base and J by 5 bases, leaving 10 bases between them. CDR3 length equals 14 residues. The CDR3 spells CATSDFSARETQYF. The CDR3 nucleotides are TGTGCCACCAGTGATTTCTCGGCTAGGGAGACCCAGTACTTC.

A word on this clonotype: Just one base apart from a much larger clone, this may be a read error. The chain has TRBV12-3 or TRBV12-4 and TRBJ1-1; perhaps TRBD1 as D (6 bases). Trimming shortened V by 2 bases and J by 0 bases, and 10 bases separated the two germline ends. This CDR3 region has 15 residues. This chain's CDR3 is CASSLQGTLNTEAFF. In DNA, the CDR3 is TGTGCCAGCAGTTTACAGGGGACCCTGAACACTGAAGCTTTCTTT.

Regarding this clonotype: One junction end does not reproduce the germline sequence, and a read error may be involved. The genes are TRBV10-3 and TRBJ2-3; D not certain. Per germline, CDR1 ENHRY and CDR2 SYGVKD. The CDR3 is 12 residues long. CDR3 in amino acids: CAISESVDMQYF. The CDR3 nucleotides read TGTGCCATCAGTGAGTCTGTAGATATGCAGTATTTT.

This clonotype turned up a few times. The CDR3 region has the DNA TGTGCCAGCAGCGTGCGGGTTAAAGAGACCCAGTACTTC. Amino acids: CASSVRVKETQYF. The chain carries TRBV7-2 and TRBJ2-5; perhaps TRBD2 as D (5 bases). Trimming shortened V by 5 bases and J by 3 bases, and 10 bases separated the two germline ends. The CDR3 consists of 13 residues. CDR1 is SGHTA, CDR2 FQGNSA, per germline.

This clonotype has at least ten counts. The rearrangement links TRBV12-3 or TRBV12-4 to TRBJ2-1; perhaps TRBD1 as D (6 bases). This CDR3 contains 14 residues. V lost 6 bases, J lost 0 bases, and 9 bases lay in between. The CDR3 sequence: CASSLTGSYNEQFF. The CDR3 DNA is TGTGCCAGCAGCTTGACAGGCTCCTACAATGAGCAGTTCTTC.

This clonotype was counted many times. The chain carries TRBV7-2 and TRBJ1-2; tentatively, D is TRBD1 (5 bases). The CDR3 consists of 12 residues. The germline V and J ends were trimmed by 3 bases and 5 bases, with 7 bases remaining between them. Germline V gives CDR1 SGHTA, CDR2 FQGNSA. The CDR3, as DNA: TGTGCCAGCAGCTTTGGGGGTTATGGCTACACCTTC. It yields the protein CASSFGGYGYTF.

Of note for this clonotype: The junction departs from germline at one end; a sequencing error may be responsible. The rearrangement uses TRBV28 and TRBJ1-5, with unresolved D. The CDR3 runs to 15 residues. From germline, CDR1 is MDHEN and CDR2 SYDVKM. The CDR3 spells CASSLKGGLDQPRHF. The CDR3 DNA sequence: TGTGCCAGCAGTTTAAAGGGAGGTCTGGATCAGCCCCGGCATTTT.

The CDR3 is CASTHRGTSGSYEQYF. The CDR3, as DNA: TGCGCCAGCACCCACAGGGGGACTAGCGGGAGCTACGAGCAGTACTTC. The chain links TRBV5-1 to TRBJ2-7, with 14 bases identical to TRBD2. After removal of 6 bases from V and 3 bases from J, the junction contained 8 bases not matched to a gene. There are 16 residues in the CDR3. Germline V gives CDR1 SGHRS, CDR2 YFSETQ.